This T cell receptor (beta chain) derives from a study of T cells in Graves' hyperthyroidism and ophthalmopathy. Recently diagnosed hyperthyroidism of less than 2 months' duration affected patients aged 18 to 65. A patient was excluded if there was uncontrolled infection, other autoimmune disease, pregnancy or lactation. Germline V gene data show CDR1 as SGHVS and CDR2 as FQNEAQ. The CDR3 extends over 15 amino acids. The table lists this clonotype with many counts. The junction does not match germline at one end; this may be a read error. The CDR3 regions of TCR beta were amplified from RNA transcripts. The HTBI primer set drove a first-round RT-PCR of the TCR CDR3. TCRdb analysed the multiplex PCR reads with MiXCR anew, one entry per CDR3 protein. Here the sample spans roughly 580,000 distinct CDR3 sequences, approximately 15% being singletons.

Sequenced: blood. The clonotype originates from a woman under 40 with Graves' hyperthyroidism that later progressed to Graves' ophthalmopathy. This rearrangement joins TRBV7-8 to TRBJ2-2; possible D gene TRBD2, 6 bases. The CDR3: CASSLDGRNTGELFF. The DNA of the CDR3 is TGTGCTAGCAGCTTAGACGGGAGGAACACCGGGGAGCTGTTTTTT.